This T cell receptor beta chain is from a study of graft-versus-host responses after intestinal transplantation. Study summary: Anti-thymocyte globulin was used for induction in all recipients, who then took tacrolimus and steroids for approximately 3 years. Study-wide findings and caveats: Recipient marrow showed GvH clones, some seen first in ileum or blood.

The CDR3 contains 15 residues. J gave up 0 bases and V 4 bases, and 7 bases lay outside the gene matches. The germline V gene has CDR1 SGHRS and CDR2 YFSETQ. On this clone itself: Its antigen remains unknown.

The method was immunoSEQ multiplex PCR; TCRdb's version includes in-frame clones alone and lacks a portion of them. This repertoire shows about 97,000 clones, about 93% found once; its top ten account for more than 15%. This TCR came from a human patient who received an intestinal transplant, so some T cells may come from the graft donor. Sequencing was performed on PBMCs, taken 450 to 480 days after intestinal transplant. This sequence joins TRBV5-1 and TRBJ2-7; 7 bases map to TRBD2. The CDR3 here is CASSPGGTDSYEQYF. CDR3 DNA: TGCGCCAGCAGCCCCGGGGGGACGGACTCCTACGAGCAGTACTTC.